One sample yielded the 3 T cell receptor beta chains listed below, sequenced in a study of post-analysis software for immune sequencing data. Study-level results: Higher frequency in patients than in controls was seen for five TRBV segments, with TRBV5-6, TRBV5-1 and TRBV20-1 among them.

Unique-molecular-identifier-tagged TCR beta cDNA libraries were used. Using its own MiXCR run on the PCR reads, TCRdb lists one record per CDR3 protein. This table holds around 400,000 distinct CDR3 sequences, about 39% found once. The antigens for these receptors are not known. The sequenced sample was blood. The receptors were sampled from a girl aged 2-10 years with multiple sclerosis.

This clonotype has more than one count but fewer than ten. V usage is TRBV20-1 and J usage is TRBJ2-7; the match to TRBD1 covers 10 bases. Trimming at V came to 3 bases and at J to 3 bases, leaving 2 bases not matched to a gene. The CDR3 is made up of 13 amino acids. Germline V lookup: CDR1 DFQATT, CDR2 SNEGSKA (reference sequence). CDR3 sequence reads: CSARGQGRYEQYF. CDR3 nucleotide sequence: TGCAGTGCTAGGGGACAGGGGCGCTACGAGCAGTACTTC.

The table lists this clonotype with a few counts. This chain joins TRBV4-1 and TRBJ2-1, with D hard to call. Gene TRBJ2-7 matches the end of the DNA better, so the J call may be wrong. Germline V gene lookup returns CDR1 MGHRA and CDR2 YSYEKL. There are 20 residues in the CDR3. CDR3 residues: CASTMDPYEINQSSYNEQYF. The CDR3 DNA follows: TGCGCCAGCACCATGGACCCTTATGAAATTAATCAAAGCTCCTACAATGAGCAGTACTTC.

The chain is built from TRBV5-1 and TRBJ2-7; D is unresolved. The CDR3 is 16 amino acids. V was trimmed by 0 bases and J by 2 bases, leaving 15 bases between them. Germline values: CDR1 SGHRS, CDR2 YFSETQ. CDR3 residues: CASSLAPPDTAYEQYF. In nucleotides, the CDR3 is TGCGCCAGCAGCTTGGCCCCGCCAGATACTGCCTACGAGCAGTACTTC.